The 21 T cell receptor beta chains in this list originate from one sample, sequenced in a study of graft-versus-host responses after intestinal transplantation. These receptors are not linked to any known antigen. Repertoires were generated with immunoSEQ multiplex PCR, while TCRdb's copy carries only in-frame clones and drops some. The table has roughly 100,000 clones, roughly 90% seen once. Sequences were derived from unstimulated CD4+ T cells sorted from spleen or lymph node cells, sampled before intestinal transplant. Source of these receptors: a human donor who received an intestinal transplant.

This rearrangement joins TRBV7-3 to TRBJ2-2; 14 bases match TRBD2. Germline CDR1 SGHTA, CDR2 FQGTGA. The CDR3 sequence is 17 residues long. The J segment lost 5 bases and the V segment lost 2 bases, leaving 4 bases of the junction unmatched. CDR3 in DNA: TGTGCCAGCAGCTTAGGGACTAGCGGGAGAGGGACCGGGGAGCTGTTTTTT. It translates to CASSLGTSGRGTGELFF.

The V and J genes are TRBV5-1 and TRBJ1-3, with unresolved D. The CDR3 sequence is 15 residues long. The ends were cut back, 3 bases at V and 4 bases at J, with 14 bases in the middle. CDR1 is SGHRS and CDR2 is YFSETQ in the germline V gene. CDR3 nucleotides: TGCGCCAGCAGCTCGAGGGAAGGTCCAGGAAACACCATATATTTT. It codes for CASSSREGPGNTIYF.

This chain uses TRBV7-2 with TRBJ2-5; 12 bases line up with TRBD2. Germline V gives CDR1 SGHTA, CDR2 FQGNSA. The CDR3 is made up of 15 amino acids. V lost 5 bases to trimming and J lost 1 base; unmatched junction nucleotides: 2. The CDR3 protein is CASSGLAGTQETQYF. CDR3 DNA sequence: TGTGCCAGCAGCGGACTAGCGGGGACCCAAGAGACCCAGTACTTC.

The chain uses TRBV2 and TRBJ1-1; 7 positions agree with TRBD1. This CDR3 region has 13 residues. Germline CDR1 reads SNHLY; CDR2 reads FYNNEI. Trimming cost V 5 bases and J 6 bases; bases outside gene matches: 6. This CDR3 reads CASSPDRIPEAFF. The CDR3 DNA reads TGTGCCAGCAGTCCGGACAGGATACCTGAAGCTTTCTTT. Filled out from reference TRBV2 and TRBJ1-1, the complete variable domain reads EPEVTQTPSHQVTQMGQEVILRCVPISNHLYFYWYRQILGQKVEFLVSFYNNEISEKSEIFDDQFSVERPDGSNFTLKIRSTKLEDSAMYFCASSPDRIPEAFFGQGTRLTVV.

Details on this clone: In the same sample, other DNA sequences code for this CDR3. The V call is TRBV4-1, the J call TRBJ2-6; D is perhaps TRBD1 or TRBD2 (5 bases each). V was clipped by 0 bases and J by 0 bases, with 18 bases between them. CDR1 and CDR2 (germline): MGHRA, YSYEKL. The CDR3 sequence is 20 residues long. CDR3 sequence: CASSQDLGRTGLSGANVLTF. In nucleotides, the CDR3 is TGCGCCAGCAGCCAAGACTTGGGACGAACGGGGCTCTCTGGGGCCAACGTCCTGACTTTC.

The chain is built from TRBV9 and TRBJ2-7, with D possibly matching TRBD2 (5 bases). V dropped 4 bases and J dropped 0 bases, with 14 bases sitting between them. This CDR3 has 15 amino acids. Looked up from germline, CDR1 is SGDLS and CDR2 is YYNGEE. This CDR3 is CASSPRAEISYEQYF. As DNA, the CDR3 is TGTGCCAGCAGCCCCCGAGCGGAGATCTCCTACGAGCAGTACTTC.

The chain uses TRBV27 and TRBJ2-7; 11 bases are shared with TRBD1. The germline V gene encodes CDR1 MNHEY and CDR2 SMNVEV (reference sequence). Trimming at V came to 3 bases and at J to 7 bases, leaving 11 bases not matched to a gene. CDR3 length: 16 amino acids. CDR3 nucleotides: TGTGCCAGCAGTTTTTTACGCGGACAGGGGGCGGGGGAGCAGTACTTC. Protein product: CASSFLRGQGAGEQYF.

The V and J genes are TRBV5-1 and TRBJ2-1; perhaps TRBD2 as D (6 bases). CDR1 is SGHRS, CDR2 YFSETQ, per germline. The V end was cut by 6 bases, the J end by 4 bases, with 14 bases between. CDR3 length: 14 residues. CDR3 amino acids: CASMAGPLYNEQFF. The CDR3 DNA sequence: TGCGCCAGCATGGCGGGGCCCCTTTACAATGAGCAGTTCTTC.

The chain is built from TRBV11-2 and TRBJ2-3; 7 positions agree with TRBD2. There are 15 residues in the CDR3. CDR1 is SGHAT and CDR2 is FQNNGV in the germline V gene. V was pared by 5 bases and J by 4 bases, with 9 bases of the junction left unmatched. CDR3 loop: CASSPWGGGSDTQYF. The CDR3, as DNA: TGTGCCAGCAGCCCGTGGGGCGGGGGTTCAGATACGCAGTATTTT.

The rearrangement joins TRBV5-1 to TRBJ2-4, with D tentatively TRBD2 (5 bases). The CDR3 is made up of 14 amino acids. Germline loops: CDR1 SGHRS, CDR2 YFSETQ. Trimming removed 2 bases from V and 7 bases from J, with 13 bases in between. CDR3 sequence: CASSLYDKRNIQYF. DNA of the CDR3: TGCGCCAGCAGCTTATATGACAAGCGGAACATTCAGTACTTC.

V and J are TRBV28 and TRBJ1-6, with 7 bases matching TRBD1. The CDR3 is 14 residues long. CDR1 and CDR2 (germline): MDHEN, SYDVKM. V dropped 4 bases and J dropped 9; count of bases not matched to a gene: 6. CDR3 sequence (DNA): TGTGCCAGCAGTTCCGGGACAGAGATTTCACCCCTCCACTTT. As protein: CASSSGTEISPLHF. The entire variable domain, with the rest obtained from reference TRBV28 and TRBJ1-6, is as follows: DVKVTQSSRYLVKRTGEKVFLECVQDMDHENMFWYRQDPGLGLRLIYFSYDVKMKEKGDIPEGYSVSREKKERFSLILESASTNQTSMYLCASSSGTEISPLHFGNGTRLTVT.

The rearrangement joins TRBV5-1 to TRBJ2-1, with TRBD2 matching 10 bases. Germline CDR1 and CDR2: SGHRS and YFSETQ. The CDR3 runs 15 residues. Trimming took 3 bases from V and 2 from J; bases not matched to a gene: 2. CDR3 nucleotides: TGCGCCAGCAGCTCTAGCGGGGGCACCTACAATGAGCAGTTCTTC. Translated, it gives CASSSSGGTYNEQFF.

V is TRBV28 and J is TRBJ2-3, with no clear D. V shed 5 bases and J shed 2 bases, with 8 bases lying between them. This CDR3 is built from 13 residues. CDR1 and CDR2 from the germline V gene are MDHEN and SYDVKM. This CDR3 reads CASSEPDTDTQYF. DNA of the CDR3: TGTGCCAGCAGTGAACCCGACACAGATACGCAGTATTTT. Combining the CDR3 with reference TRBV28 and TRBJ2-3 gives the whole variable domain DVKVTQSSRYLVKRTGEKVFLECVQDMDHENMFWYRQDPGLGLRLIYFSYDVKMKEKGDIPEGYSVSREKKERFSLILESASTNQTSMYLCASSEPDTDTQYFGPGTRLTVL.

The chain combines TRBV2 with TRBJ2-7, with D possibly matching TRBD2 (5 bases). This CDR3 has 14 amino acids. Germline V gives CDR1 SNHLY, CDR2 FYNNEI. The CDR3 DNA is TGTGCGGAAGGGAGTTCCCGATTCTCCTACGAGCAGTACTTC. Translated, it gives CAEGSSRFSYEQYF.

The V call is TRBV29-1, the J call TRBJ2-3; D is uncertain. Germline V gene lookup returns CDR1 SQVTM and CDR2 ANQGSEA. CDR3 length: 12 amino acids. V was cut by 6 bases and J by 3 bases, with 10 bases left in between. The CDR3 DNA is TGCAGCGTCCGCGGACGGACAGATACGCAGTATTTT. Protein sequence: CSVRGRTDTQYF.

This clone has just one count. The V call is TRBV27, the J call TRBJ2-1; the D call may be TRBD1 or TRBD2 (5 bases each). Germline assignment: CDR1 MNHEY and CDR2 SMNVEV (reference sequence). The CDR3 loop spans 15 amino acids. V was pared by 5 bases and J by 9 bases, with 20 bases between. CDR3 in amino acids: CASSTPTSGRAEQFF. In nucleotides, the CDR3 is TGTGCCAGCAGTACCCCGACTTCAGGGCGGGCTGAGCAGTTCTTC.

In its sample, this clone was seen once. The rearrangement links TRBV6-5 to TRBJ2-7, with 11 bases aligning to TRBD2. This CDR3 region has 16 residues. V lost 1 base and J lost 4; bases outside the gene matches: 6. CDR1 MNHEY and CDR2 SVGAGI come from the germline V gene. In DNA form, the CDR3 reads TGTGCCAGCAGTTACTGGGGGACTAGCGGAATATACGAGCAGTACTTC. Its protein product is CASSYWGTSGIYEQYF.

The CDR3, as DNA: TGTGCCAGCAGCGTAGAACAGGGGGGCGAGCAGTACTTC. This codes for CASSVEQGGEQYF. The V call is TRBV9, the J call TRBJ2-7, with 8 positions matching TRBD1. The germline CDR1 and CDR2 sequences are SGDLS and YYNGEE. V shed 0 bases, J shed 6 bases, and the junction held 2 bases outside the gene matches. This CDR3 has 13 amino acids.

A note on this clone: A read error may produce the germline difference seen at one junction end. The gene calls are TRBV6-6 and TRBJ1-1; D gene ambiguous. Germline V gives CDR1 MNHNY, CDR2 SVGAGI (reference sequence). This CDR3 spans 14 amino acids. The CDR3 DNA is TGTGACAGCAGTCAAAATCGACTGAACACTGAAGCTTTCTTT. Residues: CDSSQNRLNTEAFF.

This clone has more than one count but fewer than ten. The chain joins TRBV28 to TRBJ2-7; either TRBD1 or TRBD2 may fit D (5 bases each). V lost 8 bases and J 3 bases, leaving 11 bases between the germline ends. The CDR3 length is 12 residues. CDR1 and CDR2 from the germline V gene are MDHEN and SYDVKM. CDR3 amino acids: CASGGLYYEQYF. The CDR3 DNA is TGTGCCAGCGGGGGTCTCTACTACGAGCAGTACTTC.

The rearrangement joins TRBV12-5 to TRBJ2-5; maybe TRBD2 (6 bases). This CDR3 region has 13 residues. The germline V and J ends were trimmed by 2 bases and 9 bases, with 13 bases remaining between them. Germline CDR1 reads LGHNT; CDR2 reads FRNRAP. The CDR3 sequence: CASGLPPGGAQYF. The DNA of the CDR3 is TGTGCTAGTGGTTTGCCCCCCGGAGGGGCCCAGTACTTC.